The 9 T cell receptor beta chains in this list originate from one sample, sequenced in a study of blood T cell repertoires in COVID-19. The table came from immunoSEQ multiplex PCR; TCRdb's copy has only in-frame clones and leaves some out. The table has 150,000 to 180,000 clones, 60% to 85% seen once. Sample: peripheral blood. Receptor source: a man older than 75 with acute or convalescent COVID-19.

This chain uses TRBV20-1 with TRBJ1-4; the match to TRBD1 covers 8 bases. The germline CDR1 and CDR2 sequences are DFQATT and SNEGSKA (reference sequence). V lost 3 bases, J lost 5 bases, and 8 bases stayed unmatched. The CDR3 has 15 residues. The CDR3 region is CSASVPQGGNEKLFF. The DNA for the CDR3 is TGCAGTGCTAGTGTACCACAGGGGGGGAATGAAAAACTGTTTTTT.

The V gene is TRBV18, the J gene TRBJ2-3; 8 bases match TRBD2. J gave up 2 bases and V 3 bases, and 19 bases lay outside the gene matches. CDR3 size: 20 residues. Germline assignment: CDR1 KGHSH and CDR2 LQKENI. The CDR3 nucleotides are TGTGCCAGCTCACCGAGTTCCCTTTCTAGGAGCGGGGGAACCACAGATACGCAGTATTTT. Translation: CASSPSSLSRSGGTTDTQYF. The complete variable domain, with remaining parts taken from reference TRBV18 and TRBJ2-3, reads NAGVMQNPRHLVRRRGQEARLRCSPMKGHSHVYWYRQLPEEGLKFMVYLQKENIIDESGMPKERFSAEFPKEGPSILRIQQVVRGDSAAYFCASSPSSLSRSGGTTDTQYFGPGTRLTVL.

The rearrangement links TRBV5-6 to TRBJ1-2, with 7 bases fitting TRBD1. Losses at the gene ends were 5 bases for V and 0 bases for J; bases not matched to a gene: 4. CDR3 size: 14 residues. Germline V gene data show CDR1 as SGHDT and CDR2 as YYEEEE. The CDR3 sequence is CASRRTGPNYGYTF. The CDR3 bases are TGTGCCAGCAGACGGACAGGCCCTAACTATGGCTACACCTTC.

For the CDR3, the DNA is TGTGCCAGCAACTTGGGACTAGCGGATCCGTCCTATTACAATGAGCAGTTCTTC. Translation gives CASNLGLADPSYYNEQFF. The rearrangement uses TRBV2 and TRBJ2-1; TRBD2 matches at 11 bases. Germline V gives CDR1 SNHLY, CDR2 FYNNEI. This CDR3 comprises 18 residues. With V trimmed by 7 bases and J by 4 bases, 15 bases remained unmatched.

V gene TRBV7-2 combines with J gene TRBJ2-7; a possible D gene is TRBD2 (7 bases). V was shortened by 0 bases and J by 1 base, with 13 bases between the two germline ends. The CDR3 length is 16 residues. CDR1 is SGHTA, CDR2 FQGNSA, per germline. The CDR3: CASSLAGAGVSYEQYF. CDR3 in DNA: TGTGCCAGCAGCTTAGCGGGGGCGGGGGTGTCCTACGAGCAGTACTTC. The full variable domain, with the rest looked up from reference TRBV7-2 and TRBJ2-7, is GAGVSQSPSNKVTEKGKDVELRCDPISGHTALYWYRQSLGQGLEFLIYFQGNSAPDKSGLPSDRFSAERTGGSVSTLTIQRTQQEDSAVYLCASSLAGAGVSYEQYFGPGTRLTVT.

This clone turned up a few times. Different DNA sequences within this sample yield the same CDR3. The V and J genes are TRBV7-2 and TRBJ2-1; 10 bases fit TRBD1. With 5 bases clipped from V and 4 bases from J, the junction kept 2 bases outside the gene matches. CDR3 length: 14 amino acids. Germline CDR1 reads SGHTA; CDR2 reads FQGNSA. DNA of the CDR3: TGTGCCAGCAGCCCGGGACAGGGGTACAATGAGCAGTTCTTC. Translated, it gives CASSPGQGYNEQFF.

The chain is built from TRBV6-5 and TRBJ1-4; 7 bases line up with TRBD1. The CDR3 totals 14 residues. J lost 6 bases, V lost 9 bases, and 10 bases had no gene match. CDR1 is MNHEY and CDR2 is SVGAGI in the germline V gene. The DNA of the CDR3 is TGTGCCAGTCGTGGGTTAGGGACAGATGAAAAACTGTTTTTT. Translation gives CASRGLGTDEKLFF.

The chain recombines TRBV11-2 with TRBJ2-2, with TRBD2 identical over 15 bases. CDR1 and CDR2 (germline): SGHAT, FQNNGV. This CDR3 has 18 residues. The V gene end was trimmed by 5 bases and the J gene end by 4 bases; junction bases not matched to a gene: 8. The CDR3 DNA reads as TGTGCCAGCAGCCATGGGACTAGCGGGGGGCGGGCCACCGGGGAGCTGTTTTTT. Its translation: CASSHGTSGGRATGELFF.

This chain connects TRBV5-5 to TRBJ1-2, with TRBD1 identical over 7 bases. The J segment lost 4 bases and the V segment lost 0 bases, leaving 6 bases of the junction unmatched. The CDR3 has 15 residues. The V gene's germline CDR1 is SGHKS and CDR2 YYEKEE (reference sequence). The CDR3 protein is CASSLGDSSLYGYTF. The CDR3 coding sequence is TGTGCCAGCAGCTTGGGGGACAGCTCCCTCTATGGCTACACCTTC. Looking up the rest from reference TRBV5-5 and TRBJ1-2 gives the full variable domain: DAGVTQSPTHLIKTRGQQVTLRCSPISGHKSVSWYQQVLGQGPQFIFQYYEKEERGRGNFPDRFSARQFPNYSSELNVNALLLGDSALYLCASSLGDSSLYGYTFGSGTRLTVV.